This TCR beta chain stems from a study of cytomegalovirus exposure and HLA in healthy donors. Participants comprised healthy donors of bone marrow. Germline V lookup: CDR1 SEHNR, CDR2 FQNEAQ (reference sequence). The CDR3 is 18 amino acids. Trimming cost V 1 base and J 0 bases, with 18 bases left between them. General study points: TCR sequences were mostly rare, though some public TCRs occurred in many donors.

Concerning this clone itself: What it recognizes is unknown.

The PCR contained 60 Vbeta and 13 Jbeta primers. Method: immunoSEQ multiplex PCR; TCRdb's copy keeps in-frame clones and lacks some. The table lists more than 60,000 clones, about 80% of them singletons, with roughly 3% in the top ten. The receptor was isolated from a young man in good health and CMV-seronegative. The source material was PBMCs. This rearrangement joins TRBV7-9 to TRBJ1-1; D call uncertain. CDR3 residues: CASSLGWGGSRVNTEAFF. The CDR3 region has the DNA TGTGCCAGCAGCTTAGGTTGGGGAGGGAGCCGGGTGAACACTGAAGCTTTCTTT. Filled out from reference TRBV7-9 and TRBJ1-1, the complete variable domain reads DTGVSQNPRHKITKRGQNVTFRCDPISEHNRLYWYRQTLGQGPEFLTYFQNEAQLEKSRLLSDRFSAERPKGSFSTLEIQRTEQGDSAMYLCASSLGWGGSRVNTEAFFGQGTRLTVV.